A single sample is the source of the 21 T cell receptor beta chains below, sequenced in a study of beta chain features in type 1 diabetes. Study-level findings and limits: Type 1 diabetes patients showed a moderate but significant shortening of TCRB CDR3s in all four CD4+ subsets.

What was sequenced were expressed TCRB transcripts, since all of the isolated RNA had been reverse transcribed. TCRdb's copy holds only in-frame clones and misses some; the assay was immunoSEQ multiplex PCR. The table records about 270,000 clones, 13% to 15% of them present only once. These receptors have no identified antigens. Sequencing was performed on naive CD4+ T cells from blood. The receptors were gathered from a man aged 30 to 45 with type 1 diabetes.

This clone showed up just a few times. V usage is TRBV9 and J usage is TRBJ2-1; 7 nucleotides agree with TRBD2. With V trimmed by 3 bases and J by 1 base, 4 bases remained unmatched. Germline assignment: CDR1 SGDLS and CDR2 YYNGEE. The CDR3 is 15 amino acids. The CDR3, as DNA: TGTGCCAGCAGCGATGGCGGGAGTTCCTACAATGAGCAGTTCTTC. Translation gives CASSDGGSSYNEQFF.

The chain combines TRBV10-3 with TRBJ2-2; 8 nucleotides line up with TRBD2. Germline CDR1 is ENHRY and CDR2 is SYGVKD. The CDR3 contains 14 residues. V was pared by 6 bases and J by 5 bases, with 5 bases of the junction left unmatched. The CDR3 region is CAISGGGRTGELFF. DNA of the CDR3: TGTGCCATCAGCGGCGGGGGGCGAACCGGGGAGCTGTTTTTT.

This clone was detected only a few times. The chain couples TRBV19 to TRBJ1-2; 7 bases are shared with TRBD1. The ends lost 6 bases at V and 3 bases at J; junction bases unmatched: 7. Germline-derived CDR1 and CDR2 are LNHDA and SQIVND (reference sequence). This CDR3 is built from 14 residues. CDR3 residues: CASRNSGTDYGYTF. CDR3 nucleotides: TGTGCCAGTAGGAACTCGGGGACAGACTATGGCTACACCTTC.

The chain carries TRBV7-2 and TRBJ2-1; 8 bases match TRBD2. The CDR3 extends over 19 amino acids. V trimming: 0 bases; J trimming: 1 base; junction bases outside the gene matches: 11. Germline V gene lookup returns CDR1 SGHTA and CDR2 FQGNSA. CDR3 coding DNA: TGTGCCAGCAGCTTAGCCGGGACTAGTAATGCCCCATCCTACAATGAGCAGTTCTTC. Its translation: CASSLAGTSNAPSYNEQFF.

The chain has TRBV2 and TRBJ1-2; weak D call: TRBD1 (5 bases). V was trimmed by 4 bases and J by 8 bases, leaving 11 bases between them. The CDR3 is 12 amino acids. From germline, CDR1 is SNHLY and CDR2 FYNNEI. CDR3 sequence reads: CASSGDWEGYTF. In DNA, the CDR3 is TGTGCCAGCAGTGGGGACTGGGAAGGCTACACCTTC.

The chain joins TRBV5-1 to TRBJ1-2; 8 nucleotides align to TRBD1. Germline values: CDR1 SGHRS, CDR2 YFSETQ. V lost 4 bases and J lost 3; bases outside the gene matches: 2. CDR3 length equals 13 residues. CDR3 DNA sequence: TGCGCCAGCAGCCAGGACAGGGACTATGGCTACACCTTC. It yields the protein CASSQDRDYGYTF.

This clone has a handful of counts. The V call is TRBV29-1, the J call TRBJ2-1; TRBD2 matches 7 bases. Germline CDR1 reads SQVTM; CDR2 reads ANQGSEA. V shed 5 bases and J 0 bases; nucleotides not matched to a gene: 7. The CDR3 is made up of 15 amino acids. The CDR3 coding sequence is TGCAGCGTTCCACCGGGGGAGGGCTCCTACAATGAGCAGTTCTTC. It encodes CSVPPGEGSYNEQFF.

V and J are TRBV6-1 and TRBJ2-4; a weak D match, TRBD1 (6 bases). This CDR3 spans 14 amino acids. The V end was cut by 10 bases, the J end by 0 bases, with 13 bases between. Looked up from germline, CDR1 is MNHNS and CDR2 is SASEGT. The CDR3 spells CAKLTGQAKNIQYF. The CDR3 coding sequence is TGTGCCAAACTCACAGGGCAAGCCAAAAACATTCAGTACTTC.

As concerns this clone: At one end the junction does not follow the germline gene, possibly because of a read error. The chain combines TRBV30 with TRBJ1-1, with a tentative D call TRBD1 (5 bases). The CDR3 is made up of 12 amino acids. Germline lookup yields CDR1 GTSNPN and CDR2 SVGIG (reference sequence). CDR3 region: CAGRGGNTEAFF. The CDR3 coding sequence is TGTGCCGGGAGGGGAGGGAACACTGAAGCTTTCTTT.

The CDR3 region has the DNA TGTGCCAGCAGCTTGCCTGGCCGTGAAGCTTTCTTT. This encodes CASSLPGREAFF. The chain links TRBV5-4 to TRBJ1-1; no reliable D call. This CDR3 contains 12 residues. Germline lookup yields CDR1 SGHNT and CDR2 YYREEE (reference sequence). V lost 1 base and J 7 bases, leaving 8 bases between the germline ends.

The rearrangement links TRBV19 to TRBJ1-2, with 8 bases lining up with TRBD1. There are 14 residues in the CDR3. From germline, CDR1 is LNHDA and CDR2 SQIVND (reference sequence). J gave up 5 bases and V 3 bases, and 5 bases lay outside the gene matches. The CDR3 DNA is TGTGCCAGTAGTATCCTCGGACAGGGTTATGGCTACACCTTC. This encodes CASSILGQGYGYTF.

J is TRBJ1-3 and V is TRBV7-9; D unresolved. Trimming removed 5 bases at V and 8 bases at J, with 16 bases between. The CDR3 runs to 14 residues. Germline V gene lookup returns CDR1 SEHNR and CDR2 FQNEAQ (reference sequence). CDR3 amino acids: CASSPVGSGHTIYF. The CDR3, as DNA: TGTGCCAGCAGCCCTGTCGGGAGCGGACACACCATATATTTT. Supplemented by reference TRBV7-9 and TRBJ1-3, the full variable domain reads DTGVSQNPRHKITKRGQNVTFRCDPISEHNRLYWYRQTLGQGPEFLTYFQNEAQLEKSRLLSDRFSAERPKGSFSTLEIQRTEQGDSAMYLCASSPVGSGHTIYFGEGSWLTVV.

V is TRBV5-1 and J is TRBJ2-7, with TRBD2 matching 11 bases. V lost 4 bases to trimming and J lost 0 bases; unmatched junction nucleotides: 3. Germline V lookup: CDR1 SGHRS, CDR2 YFSETQ. The CDR3 length is 15 residues. The DNA for the CDR3 is TGCGCCAGCAGCCAAACTAGCGGGAGCTCCTACGAGCAGTACTTC. It specifies CASSQTSGSSYEQYF.

The rearrangement joins TRBV7-3 to TRBJ2-7, with TRBD2 identical over 8 bases. This CDR3 has 14 amino acids. Germline CDR1 is SGHTA and CDR2 is FQGTGA. The V segment lost 5 bases and the J segment 1 base; nucleotides outside the gene matches: 4. CDR3 protein: CASSATSGSYEQYF. The CDR3 region has the DNA TGTGCCAGCAGCGCTACTAGCGGATCCTACGAGCAGTACTTC.

V usage is TRBV9 and J usage is TRBJ2-1; 7 positions match TRBD2. CDR3 length equals 17 residues. Trimming removed 2 bases from V and 0 bases from J; junction bases left unmatched: 8. Germline CDR1 is SGDLS and CDR2 is YYNGEE. For the CDR3, the DNA is TGTGCCAGCAGCGTCTCTGGGCGGGAGAGCTCCTACAATGAGCAGTTCTTC. Its translation is CASSVSGRESSYNEQFF.

This clone was seen a few times. V is TRBV19 and J is TRBJ2-6; TRBD1 agrees at 9 bases. CDR3 size: 18 residues. V was clipped by 3 bases and J by 0 bases; unmatched bases: 6. Germline V gene lookup returns CDR1 LNHDA and CDR2 SQIVND (reference sequence). CDR3 DNA: TGTGCCAGTAGTATCCTACAGGGGGCCGACTCTGGGGCCAACGTCCTGACTTTC. This encodes CASSILQGADSGANVLTF. Drawing the rest from reference TRBV19 and TRBJ2-6, the complete variable domain is DGGITQSPKYLFRKEGQNVTLSCEQNLNHDAMYWYRQDPGQGLRLIYYSQIVNDFQKGDIAEGYSVSREKKESFPLTVTSAQKNPTAFYLCASSILQGADSGANVLTFGAGSRLTVL.

The chain joins TRBV27 to TRBJ2-1, with TRBD1 as a possible D gene (6 bases). The germline CDR1 and CDR2 sequences are MNHEY and SMNVEV (reference sequence). Trimming took off 4 bases at V and 0 bases at J, with 10 bases between the two ends. The CDR3 covers 15 residues. CDR3 residues: CASSSGQSSYNEQFF. CDR3 bases: TGTGCCAGCAGTTCAGGACAGAGCTCCTACAATGAGCAGTTCTTC.

The J gene is TRBJ2-3, the V gene TRBV2; D remains unclear. Germline CDR1 and CDR2: SNHLY and FYNNEI. V lost 10 bases and J 1 base, leaving 15 bases between the germline ends. The CDR3 consists of 14 residues. This CDR3 reads CATPSSPGTDTQYF. In nucleotides, the CDR3 is TGTGCCACCCCGTCAAGTCCGGGCACAGATACGCAGTATTTT.

This rearrangement joins TRBV7-7 to TRBJ2-5; maybe TRBD2 (5 bases). Per the germline V gene, CDR1 is SSHAT and CDR2 is FNYEAQ (reference sequence). V shed 4 bases and J shed 2 bases, with 17 bases lying between them. The CDR3 loop spans 16 amino acids. CDR3 sequence reads: CASSSGEAGLQETQYF. CDR3 coding DNA: TGTGCCAGCAGCTCCGGTGAGGCGGGCCTACAAGAGACCCAGTACTTC.

The V call is TRBV6-1, the J call TRBJ2-7; 8 bases line up with TRBD1. In germline, CDR1 is MNHNS, CDR2 SASEGT. The CDR3 is made up of 14 amino acids. The V gene end was trimmed by 6 bases and the J gene end by 6 bases; junction bases not matched to a gene: 10. The CDR3 loop is CASSDRGKVFEQYF. CDR3 DNA: TGTGCCAGCAGCGACAGGGGAAAGGTTTTCGAGCAGTACTTC.

This clone was found a few times. V gene TRBV9 combines with J gene TRBJ2-1; 10 nucleotides align to TRBD2. The CDR3 runs to 17 residues. Germline V gene sequence: CDR1 SGDLS, CDR2 YYNGEE. V was pared by 4 bases and J by 6 bases, with 13 bases of the junction left unmatched. CDR3 amino acids: CASSTTFTSGIPNEQFF. CDR3 nucleotide sequence: TGTGCCAGCAGCACCACCTTTACTAGCGGGATCCCCAATGAGCAGTTCTTC.